Below are 20 T cell receptor beta chains sequenced from a single sample in a study of graft-versus-host responses after intestinal transplantation. TCRdb's table, derived via immunoSEQ multiplex PCR, lists solely in-frame clones and lacks some. The data contain around 30,000 clones, around 94% of them singletons. The specimen comprised PBMCs, sampled roughly 68 days after intestinal transplant. Receptor source: a human patient who received an intestinal transplant, so some T cells may come from the graft donor.

This chain joins TRBV7-9 and TRBJ1-4, with TRBD1 as a possible D gene (5 bases). This CDR3 comprises 15 residues. Germline CDR1 and CDR2: SEHNR and FQNEAQ (reference sequence). V lost 2 bases, J lost 1 base, and 8 bases lay in between. The CDR3 spells CASSLSGGTNEKLFF. In DNA form, the CDR3 reads TGTGCCAGCAGCTTATCGGGGGGAACTAATGAAAAACTGTTTTTT.

This clone was picked up a small number of times. V and J are TRBV6-5 and TRBJ1-5; D may be TRBD1 (5 bases). Between the trimmed V and J ends, which lost 0 bases and 4 bases, there was a span of 10 bases. CDR1 and CDR2 from the germline V gene are MNHEY and SVGAGI. The CDR3 length is 15 residues. The CDR3 spells CASSYSGGGNQPQHF. In nucleotides, the CDR3 is TGTGCCAGCAGTTACTCCGGGGGGGGGAATCAGCCCCAGCATTTT.

The chain couples TRBV19 to TRBJ2-1; D gene uncertain. The ends were cut back, 5 bases at V and 5 bases at J, with 10 bases in the middle. The CDR3 is 13 residues long. Per the germline V gene, CDR1 is LNHDA and CDR2 is SQIVND (reference sequence). In DNA, the CDR3 is TGTGCCAGTAGTTACAGAGGCGACAATGAGCAGTTCTTC. Translating it yields CASSYRGDNEQFF.

V usage is TRBV10-3 and J usage is TRBJ2-3; possible D gene TRBD2, 5 bases. Trimming removed 7 bases from V and 2 bases from J, with 19 bases in between. Germline CDR1 is ENHRY and CDR2 is SYGVKD. The CDR3 is 16 amino acids. DNA of the CDR3: TGTGCCATCATTGAACGGGAAGAGAGGTCCACAGATACGCAGTATTTT. This translates into CAIIEREERSTDTQYF.

The V and J genes are TRBV5-6 and TRBJ1-3; D remains unclear. Germline values: CDR1 SGHDT, CDR2 YYEEEE. The CDR3 length is 17 residues. V gave up 2 bases and J gave up 3 bases, with 18 bases separating them. This CDR3 is CASSFNTDSPGGNTIYF. In nucleotides, the CDR3 is TGTGCCAGCAGCTTTAATACCGATTCACCCGGTGGAAACACCATATATTTT.

The chain is built from TRBV2 and TRBJ2-6, with D possibly matching TRBD2 (5 bases). The CDR3 sequence is 15 residues long. Germline V lookup: CDR1 SNHLY, CDR2 FYNNEI. Trimming took off 2 bases at V and 2 bases at J, with 7 bases between the two ends. CDR3 sequence (DNA): TGTGCCAGCAGTGAATCCGGGACTGGGGCCAACGTCCTGACTTTC. Translation: CASSESGTGANVLTF.

V usage is TRBV30 and J usage is TRBJ2-7; D gene uncertain. Germline CDR1 GTSNPN, CDR2 SVGIG (reference sequence). This CDR3 has 13 residues. V dropped 5 bases and J dropped 2 bases, with 13 bases sitting between them. CDR3 in DNA: TGTGCCTGGGCAAGAACCCAAACCTACGAGCAGTACTTC. Translation gives CAWARTQTYEQYF.

The chain carries TRBV15 and TRBJ2-6; D is ambiguous. The CDR3 totals 19 residues. Germline CDR1 is LNHNV and CDR2 is YYDKDF (reference sequence). V was shortened by 5 bases and J by 5 bases, with 25 bases between the two germline ends. DNA for the CDR3: TGTGCCACCAGCTTTAAATTAAGGTGTGACAAAAGTCGGGCCAACGTCCTGACTTTC. It encodes CATSFKLRCDKSRANVLTF.

This chain links TRBV4-2 with TRBJ2-7, with a possible D match to TRBD2 (5 bases). This CDR3 comprises 17 residues. From germline, CDR1 is LGHNA and CDR2 YNFKEQ. The V end was cut by 0 bases, the J end by 2 bases, with 17 bases between. CDR3 coding DNA: TGTGCCAGCAGCCAAGAGCGGACTCTTGAGAGTACCTACGAGCAGTACTTC. This gives the protein CASSQERTLESTYEQYF.

The V and J genes are TRBV7-2 and TRBJ2-1; 9 bases are a match to TRBD1. V was clipped by 5 bases and J by 8 bases; unmatched bases: 10. Germline V lookup: CDR1 SGHTA, CDR2 FQGNSA. The CDR3 runs to 15 residues. The CDR3 DNA is TGTGCCAGCAGCACGGCCGGGACAGGGTACCATGAGCAGTTCTTC. Encoded protein: CASSTAGTGYHEQFF.

The chain employs TRBV2 and TRBJ1-2; 7 nucleotides line up with TRBD1. The CDR3 length is 16 residues. V was clipped by 6 bases and J by 1 base; unmatched bases: 11. From germline, CDR1 is SNHLY and CDR2 FYNNEI. The CDR3: CASSPPGQYINYGYTF. The CDR3 DNA reads TGTGCCAGCAGCCCACCGGGACAGTATATTAACTATGGCTACACCTTC.

This chain connects TRBV5-6 to TRBJ2-3; 9 nucleotides align to TRBD2. This CDR3 spans 15 amino acids. CDR1 and CDR2 (germline): SGHDT, YYEEEE. The trim removed 0 bases at V and 4 bases at J, leaving 3 bases unmatched. DNA for the CDR3: TGTGCCAGCAGCTTGGTAGCGGGAGTACCAGATACGCAGTATTTT. Residues: CASSLVAGVPDTQYF.

This clone was observed a single time. This chain uses TRBV4-3 with TRBJ2-1; 10 bases are shared with TRBD2. The junction had 12 bases not matched to a gene; V was cut back by 1 base and J by 6 bases. This CDR3 comprises 18 residues. Per the germline V gene, CDR1 is LGHNA and CDR2 is YSLEER. Here the CDR3 DNA reads TGCGCCAGCAGCCAAGGCGTGAGCGGGGGGGCTATCGGCAATGAGCAGTTCTTC. The encoded protein is CASSQGVSGGAIGNEQFF.

This clone was detected only once. The gene calls are TRBV6-5 and TRBJ1-5; no reliable D call. Trimming took 6 bases from V and 7 from J, leaving 13 bases between them. The germline gives CDR1 MNHEY, CDR2 SVGAGI. The CDR3 runs to 13 residues. The CDR3 nucleotides read TGTGCCAGCAGCCCCCTGATGGGACAGCCCCAGCATTTT. It translates to CASSPLMGQPQHF.

V gene TRBV13 combines with J gene TRBJ2-7; 7 nucleotides agree with TRBD1. V lost 5 bases and J lost 2; bases outside the gene matches: 6. The CDR3 totals 14 residues. The germline gives CDR1 PRHDT, CDR2 FYEKMQ (reference sequence). CDR3 amino acids: CASSPRDSAYEQYF. In DNA, the CDR3 is TGTGCCAGCAGCCCCCGGGACAGTGCCTACGAGCAGTACTTC.

This rearrangement joins TRBV4-1 to TRBJ2-7; D gene uncertain. The V gene's germline CDR1 is MGHRA and CDR2 YSYEKL. Trimming shortened V by 4 bases and J by 3 bases, and 10 bases separated the two germline ends. This CDR3 contains 13 residues. CDR3 region: CASSPGSNYEQYF. For the CDR3, the DNA is TGCGCCAGCAGCCCCGGGTCCAACTACGAGCAGTACTTC.

The rearrangement joins TRBV6-5 to TRBJ1-1, with a weak D call TRBD1 (5 bases). The CDR3 sequence is 13 residues long. Germline CDR1 reads MNHEY; CDR2 reads SVGAGI. Trimming removed 7 bases from V and 3 bases from J, with 12 bases in between. CDR3 residues: CASTPGWHTEAFF. The CDR3 nucleotides read TGTGCCAGCACTCCAGGGTGGCACACTGAAGCTTTCTTT.

This clone has just one count. The genes are TRBV9 and TRBJ2-3; D call uncertain. CDR1 SGDLS and CDR2 YYNGEE come from the germline V gene. The CDR3 contains 13 residues. Trimming shortened V by 4 bases and J by 5 bases, and 11 bases separated the two germline ends. The CDR3 here is CASSYGWEDTQYF. The CDR3 DNA is TGTGCCAGCAGCTACGGCTGGGAAGATACGCAGTATTTT. Together with reference TRBV9 and TRBJ2-3, the CDR3 gives the full variable domain: DSGVTQTPKHLITATGQRVTLRCSPRSGDLSVYWYQQSLDQGLQFLIQYYNGEERAKGNILERFSAQQFPDLHSELNLSSLELGDSALYFCASSYGWEDTQYFGPGTRLTVL.

The V and J genes are TRBV28 and TRBJ2-7; a possible D gene is TRBD1 (6 bases). The CDR3 runs to 14 residues. V was shortened by 8 bases and J by 1 base, with 15 bases between the two germline ends. The germline gives CDR1 MDHEN, CDR2 SYDVKM. This chain's CDR3 is CASHSGDRSYEQYF. CDR3 DNA sequence: TGTGCCAGCCATTCAGGGGATCGATCCTACGAGCAGTACTTC.

The chain joins TRBV5-4 to TRBJ1-1; tentatively, D is TRBD1 (5 bases). V shed 4 bases and J shed 8 bases, with 15 bases lying between them. The germline CDR1 and CDR2 sequences are SGHNT and YYREEE (reference sequence). The CDR3 runs 13 residues. The CDR3 protein is CASSGAATGEAFF. In DNA, the CDR3 is TGTGCCAGCAGCGGGGCCGCTACGGGCGAAGCTTTCTTT. Based on the CDR3 plus reference TRBV5-4 and TRBJ1-1, the full variable domain is ETGVTQSPTHLIKTRGQQVTLRCSSQSGHNTVSWYQQALGQGPQFIFQYYREEENGRGNFPPRFSGLQFPNYSSELNVNALELDDSALYLCASSGAATGEAFFGQGTRLTVV.